This T cell receptor beta chain derives from a study of shared clonotypes between healthy human individuals (dated by TCRdb to 2020 to 2022). Turning to the overall study: The cohort comprised two women and a few men aged 18 to 49 years. For each donor, three plates each were used for CD4 naive and CD4 memory, two plates were used for CD8 naive, and one plate was used for CD8 memory. To estimate repertoire size and how much clonotype sharing occurs between individuals, the study deeply sequenced the blood TCR repertoires of about 5 healthy adults. Different laboratories and diverse techniques were used to prepare libraries and sequence TCR repertoires, to increase sequencing depth and limit assay-specific biases. Leukapheresis yielded between about 0.9 and 8.9 billion PBMCs per donor.

Results the study describes overall, beyond this receptor: Based on pairwise subsampling, the degree of clonotype sharing among donors was expected to be affected by sequencing depth. Rarefaction of sorted-subset datasets indicated incomplete sequencing despite the large sequencing depth. The small number of donors limited the genetic and exposure-history diversity represented. Estimated clonotype richness was generally larger for naive than for memory subsets. Compared with non-shared clonotypes, the clonotypes found in all four sorted-subset donors had higher generation probabilities. When a handful of donors were compared, the shared fraction of clonotypes was about 5% for naive CD4, 3.5% to 4% for naive CD8, more than 2% for memory CD4, and 0.35% to 0.5% for memory CD8. Sampling was restricted to blood, and TCR repertoires in tissues likely differ from the TCR repertoires found in blood.

CD8 naive samples were obtained by positive selection for CCR7 among CD45RO-negative cells, yielding a CD45RA+CCR7+ population from which TemRA cells were excluded. The donors were healthy, HIV-negative adults who had no recently reported acute infections or vaccinations. Only Caucasian adults living in Nashville, Tennessee, USA were represented among the donors. Blood was collected by leukapheresis, and PBMCs were isolated by Ficoll-Histopaque density gradient centrifugation and then cryopreserved in liquid nitrogen vapor phase. Analytical flow cytometry was used to check the purity and quantity of every magnetically sorted T cell population. Each sorted fraction had its genomic DNA isolated and then quantified by UV absorbance on a Nanodrop 2000c. Using the deep immunoSEQ assay, multiplex PCR amplified TCR CDR3 regions from genomic DNA. For each cell subset, the extracted genomic DNA was distributed evenly across all wells of several immunoSEQ 96-well plates, and each plate served as one replicate. Each replicate PCR for sorted subsets received 150 to 250 ng genomic DNA, equal to tens of thousands of T cell genomes. Purified libraries were measured with a Qubit 3.0 fluorometer, size-checked on a Bioanalyzer 2100, and measured again with the KAPA Library Quantification kit. Each immunoSEQ 96-well plate was sequenced on its own single-read 150-cycle Illumina NextSeq 550 flow cell. Concerning the study's data processing: The immunoSEQ output contained only junctional sequences without quality scores, so filtering could not match that applied to full-length reads. To assign V/J genes and CDR3, sequences were annotated using PyIR, a Python wrapper for IgBLAST v1.9, with IMGT germline references. Reads with weak V/J assignments (E-value above 1e-6), missing CDR3, stop codons, out-of-frame junctions, or ambiguous translated residues were removed. A V3J clonotype was defined by an identical inferred V gene, J gene, and CDR3 amino acid sequence. Percentage overlap between repertoires was calculated by dividing the number of shared unique clonotypes by the size of the smaller repertoire. RTK rarefaction, the Chao1 estimator, and Recon v2.1 estimates of unobserved clonotypes were used to assess repertoire richness. Generation probabilities were computed with OLGA for all TCRbeta clonotypes obtained by the gDNA method from a handful of donors. TCRdb retrieved this table from immuneACCESS and kept in-frame rearrangements only. Not all clones are present; in checked studies, unresolved V genes account for under half, and no reason is known for the remainder. The D gene and trimming were derived from the DNA, and the V and J assignments and clone size from that table. Here the sample has some 2.1 million clones; over 85% occur a single time. The ten top clones hold around 1.1% of the sample.

The CDR3 holds 16 amino acids from the cysteine to the phenylalanine. The only DNA kept is the CDR3, 48 bases in frame from the first base. V trim: 6 bases; J trim: 4 bases; unmatched bases: 12. CDR1 SQVTM and CDR2 ANQGSEA are derived from the germline V gene. On this clone: It lacks a known antigen. It has no much larger one-base neighbor in the sample; base qualities were not kept.

The chain joins TRBV29-1 to TRBJ2-3, and TRBD2 matches 11 of the central bases. The clonotype was recovered from a man between 18 and 29 years old in good health. What was sequenced was naive CD8+ T cells sorted from blood. Taken with the paper, the label for cell subset or site translates to: CD45RA+CCR7+. For the CDR3, the sequence is CSVRGTSGRPPDTQYF. The DNA is as follows: TGCAGCGTCCGAGGGACTAGCGGTAGGCCCCCAGATACGCAGTATTTT.